Reported below is one TCR beta chain. What it binds is not known. Germline is not matched at one junction end, which may reflect a read error. This specimen belongs to a study of cytomegalovirus exposure and HLA in healthy donors. Study-wide findings and caveats: Reports described diagnosis of cytomegalovirus status by the classifier as highly specific and sensitive. For most TCR sequences rarity was the rule, although some public TCRs occurred in many donors. The HLA-A and HLA-B alleles of most subjects were reportedly predicted accurately from TCR beta sequences.

The CDR3 has 16 residues. The V gene's germline CDR1 is MDHEN and CDR2 SYDVKM. The PCR made use of 60 Vbeta and 13 Jbeta primers. Under the authors' procedure: Roughly 80 million unique TCR beta chains, roughly 11 million shared, were counted in a later analysis. Measured with immunoSEQ multiplex PCR; TCRdb has only the in-frame clones, and not every one. That table supplies the V and J calls and clone size; D and trimming were determined from the DNA. The table includes around 150,000 clones, 55% to 75% detected once. The chain employs TRBV28 and TRBJ2-7; 8 bases are a match to TRBD1. The receptor was derived from a woman in her fifties or sixties in good health and CMV-seropositive. Sequenced: PBMCs. CDR3 nucleotide sequence: TGTGCCAGCAGTTTAGGCTCCGGACAGGGTTCCTCCGAGCAGTACTTC. It yields the protein CASSLGSGQGSSEQYF.